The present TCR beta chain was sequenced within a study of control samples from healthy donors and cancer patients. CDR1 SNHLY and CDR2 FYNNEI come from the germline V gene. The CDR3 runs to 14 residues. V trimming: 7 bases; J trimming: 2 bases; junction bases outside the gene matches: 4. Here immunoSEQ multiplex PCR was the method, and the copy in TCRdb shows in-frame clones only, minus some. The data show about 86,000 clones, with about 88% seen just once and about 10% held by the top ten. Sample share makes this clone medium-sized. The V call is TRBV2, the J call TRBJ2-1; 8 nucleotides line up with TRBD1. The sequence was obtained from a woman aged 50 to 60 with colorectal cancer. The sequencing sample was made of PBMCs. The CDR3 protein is CASTDRGTYNEQFF. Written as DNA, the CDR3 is TGTGCCAGCACCGACAGGGGCACCTACAATGAGCAGTTCTTC.